The 13 T cell receptor beta chains below come from one sample, sequenced in a study of blood T cell repertoires in COVID-19. Here immunoSEQ multiplex PCR was the method, and the copy in TCRdb shows in-frame clones only, minus some. Of about 150,000 clones in the sample, about 89% are singletons; the top ten hold just under 3%. Sequenced: peripheral blood. These receptor sequences come from a man aged 55-75 years with active or convalescent COVID-19.

The chain uses TRBV27 and TRBJ2-3; D gene unclear. V gave up 4 bases and J gave up 2 bases, with 10 bases separating them. Germline CDR1 and CDR2: MNHEY and SMNVEV (reference sequence). CDR3 length: 14 residues. This CDR3 reads CASSYSRLTDTQYF. The CDR3 DNA reads TGTGCCAGCAGTTACTCGCGGCTCACAGATACGCAGTATTTT.

The chain couples TRBV30 to TRBJ1-6, with D possibly TRBD1 on 5 matching bases. In germline, CDR1 is GTSNPN, CDR2 SVGIG (reference sequence). With 5 bases removed from V and 10 bases from J, the gap between germline ends came to 18 bases. This CDR3 has 14 amino acids. CDR3 nucleotides: TGTGCCTGGGAGTGGGCGGGAAAGGGGTCACCCCTCCACTTT. This translates into CAWEWAGKGSPLHF.

The CDR3: CASSFFGGEQFF. CDR3 coding DNA: TGTGCCAGCAGCTTCTTCGGGGGGGAGCAGTTCTTC. This chain uses TRBV7-2 with TRBJ2-1; TRBD2 matches at 7 bases. The CDR3 contains 12 residues. The V gene's germline CDR1 is SGHTA and CDR2 FQGNSA. Losses at the gene ends were 3 bases for V and 10 bases for J; bases not matched to a gene: 3. The whole variable domain, remainder taken from reference TRBV7-2 and TRBJ2-1, is GAGVSQSPSNKVTEKGKDVELRCDPISGHTALYWYRQSLGQGLEFLIYFQGNSAPDKSGLPSDRFSAERTGGSVSTLTIQRTQQEDSAVYLCASSFFGGEQFFGPGTRLTVL.

This chain joins TRBV18 and TRBJ1-4; possible D gene TRBD1, 6 bases. Germline V gene data show CDR1 as KGHSH and CDR2 as LQKENI. The CDR3 is 14 amino acids. Trimming stripped 5 bases from V and 8 bases from J, with 15 bases between. CDR3 amino acids: CASSLQGGGEKLFF. In DNA, the CDR3 is TGTGCCAGCTCATTACAGGGCGGGGGAGAAAAACTGTTTTTT.

This rearrangement joins TRBV5-8 to TRBJ2-3; weak D call: TRBD2 (5 bases). Germline V gene data show CDR1 as SGHTS and CDR2 as YDEGEE. The length of the CDR3 is 15 residues. Trimming took off 0 bases at V and 2 bases at J, with 10 bases between the two ends. The CDR3 DNA is TGTGCCAGCAGCTTGGGTCGAGCGGACACAGATACGCAGTATTTT. Its protein is CASSLGRADTDTQYF.

The CDR3 DNA sequence: TGTGCCAGCAGCCGGACTAGCGGGGGGGGAACAGATACGCAGTATTTT. It translates to CASSRTSGGGTDTQYF. The chain employs TRBV11-1 and TRBJ2-3; 15 nucleotides line up with TRBD2. The length of the CDR3 is 16 residues. From germline, CDR1 is SGHAT and CDR2 FQDESV (reference sequence). After removal of 5 bases from V and 3 bases from J, the junction contained 3 bases not matched to a gene.

This chain links TRBV18 with TRBJ1-2, with TRBD1 matching 8 bases. The CDR3 consists of 15 residues. Trimming cost V 2 bases and J 5 bases; bases outside gene matches: 7. Germline assignment: CDR1 KGHSH and CDR2 LQKENI. Here the CDR3 DNA reads TGTGCCAGCTCACCAACCGGGACAGGACCTTATGGCTACACCTTC. Encoded protein: CASSPTGTGPYGYTF.

V is TRBV6-5 and J is TRBJ1-3; a possible D gene is TRBD1 (6 bases). From germline, CDR1 is MNHEY and CDR2 SVGAGI. This CDR3 has 16 amino acids. The V end was cut by 0 bases, the J end by 4 bases, with 13 bases between. The CDR3 protein is CASSYSRGAGGNTIYF. The CDR3 DNA reads TGTGCCAGCAGTTACTCGCGGGGGGCGGGAGGAAACACCATATATTTT.

The chain couples TRBV5-1 to TRBJ2-3; 9 bases align to TRBD2. The V gene's germline CDR1 is SGHRS and CDR2 YFSETQ. The CDR3 is made up of 15 amino acids. Trimming removed 5 bases from V and 0 bases from J; junction bases left unmatched: 4. The CDR3 sequence is CASRGSGGSTDTQYF. CDR3 bases: TGCGCCAGCAGGGGTAGCGGGGGTAGCACAGATACGCAGTATTTT.

In regard to this clone: In the same sample, other DNA sequences code for this CDR3. This chain connects TRBV6-5 to TRBJ1-4, with D possibly matching TRBD1 (6 bases). The V gene lost 5 bases and the J gene lost 0 bases, with 10 bases spanning the gap. Germline CDR1 is MNHEY and CDR2 is SVGAGI. The CDR3 is 15 amino acids. CDR3: CASSLTGSTNEKLFF. Here the CDR3 DNA reads TGTGCCAGCAGTCTGACAGGTTCAACTAATGAAAAACTGTTTTTT.

V gene TRBV5-8 combines with J gene TRBJ2-7; TRBD2 is a possible D gene (6 bases). The CDR3 totals 13 residues. V was trimmed by 9 bases and J by 6 bases, leaving 19 bases between them. Germline V gives CDR1 SGHTS, CDR2 YDEGEE. The CDR3 nucleotides read TGTGCCATCTCCCGGGACTGGGGAGGCGAGCAGTACTTC. Translated, it gives CAISRDWGGEQYF.

The V and J genes are TRBV3-1 (or the pseudogene TRBV3-2) and TRBJ1-2; maybe TRBD1 (6 bases). Germline V gene lookup returns CDR1 LGHDT and CDR2 YNNKEL (reference sequence). The CDR3 consists of 13 residues. Trimming took 1 base from V and 8 from J, leaving 11 bases between them. The DNA of the CDR3 is TGTGCCAGCAGCCAAGCGGCAGGACAGGGCTACACCTTC. Translating gives CASSQAAGQGYTF.

The rearrangement joins TRBV7-8 to TRBJ1-5; TRBD1 aligns across 7 bases. J was trimmed by 1 base and V by 2 bases; bases with no gene match: 5. Germline V gene sequence: CDR1 SGHVS, CDR2 FQNEAQ. The length of the CDR3 is 16 residues. CDR3 coding DNA: TGTGCCAGCAGCTTAAGGGACAGAAACAGCAATCAGCCCCAGCATTTT. Translated, it gives CASSLRDRNSNQPQHF.